This TCR beta chain originates from a study of blood T cell repertoires in COVID-19. On the study more broadly: Some COVID-19 samples were acute and others convalescent; all came from the United States, Italy and Spain. Nucleic acid was either cDNA or gDNA, and it came from T cells, B-cell-depleted T cells, or PBMCs.

How the authors handled the data: Estimation of nucleated cell counts was performed using reference gene primer amplification. Repertoires were generated with immunoSEQ multiplex PCR, while TCRdb's copy carries only in-frame clones and drops some. V, J and clone size are taken as reported in that table, and D and trimming were inferred from the DNA itself. The table has about 100,000 clones, roughly nine tenths seen once. The V and J ends lost 2 bases and 5 bases respectively, with 11 bases between them. Per germline, CDR1 LNHDA and CDR2 SQIVND (reference sequence). This CDR3 comprises 14 residues. V usage is TRBV19 and J usage is TRBJ2-3; D is ambiguous. The sequencing input was peripheral blood. The sequence was obtained from a man under 40 in a cohort sampled during active COVID-19. The CDR3 spells CASSISLVKDTQYF. The CDR3 DNA is TGTGCCAGTAGTATAAGCTTAGTAAAAGATACGCAGTATTTT.